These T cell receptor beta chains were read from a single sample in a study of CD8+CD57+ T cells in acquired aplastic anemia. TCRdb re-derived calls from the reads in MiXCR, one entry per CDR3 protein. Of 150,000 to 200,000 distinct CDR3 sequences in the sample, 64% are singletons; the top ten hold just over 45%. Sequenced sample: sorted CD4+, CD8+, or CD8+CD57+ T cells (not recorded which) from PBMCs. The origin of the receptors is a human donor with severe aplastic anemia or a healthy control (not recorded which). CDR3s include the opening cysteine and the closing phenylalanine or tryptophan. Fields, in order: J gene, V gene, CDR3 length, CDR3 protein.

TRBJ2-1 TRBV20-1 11 CSAGTGNEQFF
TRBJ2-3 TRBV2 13 CASNQLRRDTQYF
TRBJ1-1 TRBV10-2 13 CASSSTWRTEAFF
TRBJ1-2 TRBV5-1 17 CASSLVVRESANYGYTF
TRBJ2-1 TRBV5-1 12 CASSLSRNEQFF
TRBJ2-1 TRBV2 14 CASTSGGQGDEQFF
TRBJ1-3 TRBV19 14 CASSPFGHGNTIYF
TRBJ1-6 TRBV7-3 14 CASSLKGSGSPLHF
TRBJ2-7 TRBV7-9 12 CASSPRSYEQYF
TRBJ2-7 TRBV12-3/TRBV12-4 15 CASSPQEAGGHEQYF
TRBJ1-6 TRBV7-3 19 CASSLIPSAGSSYNSPLHF
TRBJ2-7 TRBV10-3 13 CASSQGQSYEQYF
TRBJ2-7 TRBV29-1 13 CSARQGSTYERYF
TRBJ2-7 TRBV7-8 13 CASSPGMTYEQYF
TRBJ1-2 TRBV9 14 CASSPSGQGDGYTF
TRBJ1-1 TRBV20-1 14 CSAVKTEMNTEAFF
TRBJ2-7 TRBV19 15 CASSLGLLHPYEQYF
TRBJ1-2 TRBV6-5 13 CASSYDGVNGYTF
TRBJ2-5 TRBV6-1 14 CARSNRQGWETQYF
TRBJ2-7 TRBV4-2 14 CASSQGNRADEQYF
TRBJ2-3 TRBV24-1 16 CATSETGTGILDTQYF
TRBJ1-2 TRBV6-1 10 CASRKGGYTF
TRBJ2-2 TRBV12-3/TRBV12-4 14 CASRSPTWNGELFF
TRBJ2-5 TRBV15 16 CATSSRLQGDGVTQYF
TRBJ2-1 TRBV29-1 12 CSVALAGNEQFF
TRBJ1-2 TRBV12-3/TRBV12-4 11 CASSRNYGYTF
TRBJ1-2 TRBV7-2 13 CASRSGGLDGYTF
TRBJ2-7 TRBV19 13 CASSIPGTQGQYF
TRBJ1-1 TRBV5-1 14 CASSLAPANTEAFF
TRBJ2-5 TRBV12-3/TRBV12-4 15 CASSGQGGTGETQYF
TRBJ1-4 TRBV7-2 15 CASRTQGRPNEKLFF
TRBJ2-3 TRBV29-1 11 CSGGASDTQYF
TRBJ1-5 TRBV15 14 CATSRDIPGQPQHF
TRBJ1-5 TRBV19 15 CASLRDIDSNQPQHF
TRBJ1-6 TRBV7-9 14 CASSLRGTGSPLHF
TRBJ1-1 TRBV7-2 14 CASSTQGEGTEAFF
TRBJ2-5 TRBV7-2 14 CASSLRRGTETQYF
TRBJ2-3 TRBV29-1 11 CSVVETDTQYF
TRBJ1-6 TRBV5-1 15 CASSLGDLNNSPLHF
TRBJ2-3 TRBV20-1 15 CSASGSGVWTDTQYF
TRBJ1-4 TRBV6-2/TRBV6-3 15 CASGYPEATNEKLFF
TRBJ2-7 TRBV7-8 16 CASSSQTSGGSYEQYF
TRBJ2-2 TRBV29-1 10 CSVAAGELFF
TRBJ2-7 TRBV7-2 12 CASSLARGEQYF
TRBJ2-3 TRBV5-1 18 CASSRRTSGGPSTDTQYF